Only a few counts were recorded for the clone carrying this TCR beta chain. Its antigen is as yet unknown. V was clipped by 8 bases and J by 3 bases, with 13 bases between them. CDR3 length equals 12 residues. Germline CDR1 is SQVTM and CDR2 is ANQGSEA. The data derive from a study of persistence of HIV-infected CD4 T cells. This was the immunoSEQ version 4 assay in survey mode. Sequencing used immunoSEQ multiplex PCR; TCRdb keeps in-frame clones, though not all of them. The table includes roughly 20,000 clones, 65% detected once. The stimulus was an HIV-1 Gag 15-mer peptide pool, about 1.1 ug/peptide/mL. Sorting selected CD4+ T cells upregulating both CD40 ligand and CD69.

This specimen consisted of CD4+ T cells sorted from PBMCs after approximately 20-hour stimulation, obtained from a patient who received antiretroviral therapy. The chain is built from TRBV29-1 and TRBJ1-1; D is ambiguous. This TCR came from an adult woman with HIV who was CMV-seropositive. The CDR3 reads CSSWGGDTEAFF. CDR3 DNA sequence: TGCAGCTCCTGGGGTGGGGACACTGAAGCTTTCTTT.